This passage covers 5 T cell receptor beta chains from one sample sequenced in a study of blood T cell repertoires in COVID-19. Only in-frame clones appear in the TCRdb table, and some are missing; sequencing was by immunoSEQ multiplex PCR. The data show tens of thousands of clones, more than 70% seen once. The sequencing input was peripheral blood. These receptor sequences come from a human donor in a cohort sampled during active COVID-19.

This clone was recorded only once. This sequence joins TRBV3-1 (or the pseudogene TRBV3-2) and TRBJ2-6, with TRBD1 identical over 8 bases. Germline assignment: CDR1 LGHDT and CDR2 YNNKEL (reference sequence). This CDR3 is built from 18 residues. Trimming cost V 6 bases and J 4 bases; bases outside gene matches: 14. The DNA of the CDR3 is TGTGCCAGCAGGGACGCAAGCAGGGGGCGCGAGGGGGCCAACGTCCTGACTTTC. It yields the protein CASRDASRGREGANVLTF.

The chain joins TRBV24-1 to TRBJ2-3; 7 bases line up with TRBD1. CDR3 size: 16 residues. Germline V gene lookup returns CDR1 KGHDR and CDR2 SFDVKD. V gave up 4 bases and J gave up 4 bases; unmatched junction bases: 10. The CDR3 DNA sequence: TGTGCCACCAGTGACTCAGGGGGATCAGGCGCAGATACGCAGTATTTT. Amino acid sequence: CATSDSGGSGADTQYF.

A note on this clone: The junction departs from the called germline gene at one end, perhaps through a read error. The V gene is TRBV7-3, the J gene TRBJ2-5; 12 bases are shared with TRBD2. The CDR3 consists of 15 residues. Germline values: CDR1 SGHTA, CDR2 FQGTGA. The CDR3 reads CASRLTSGGKETQYF. The DNA for the CDR3 is TGTGCCAGCAGGTTAACTAGCGGGGGGAAGGAGACCCAGTACTTC.

The CDR3 DNA is TGTGCCAGCAGTTACACGGGACAGGGGGATGGAAACACCATATATTTT. This sequence encodes CASSYTGQGDGNTIYF. The chain uses TRBV6-5 and TRBJ1-3; 11 nucleotides agree with TRBD1. Trimming took 2 bases from V and 3 from J; bases not matched to a gene: 3. Germline V gives CDR1 MNHEY, CDR2 SVGAGI. The CDR3 is made up of 16 amino acids.

The rearrangement links TRBV3-1 (or the pseudogene TRBV3-2) to TRBJ1-1, with D perhaps matching TRBD1 (5 bases). The CDR3 has 14 amino acids. Germline CDR1 reads LGHDT; CDR2 reads YNNKEL (reference sequence). Trimming took 1 base from V and 7 from J, leaving 13 bases between them. This CDR3 is CASSQAGFQGEAFF. The DNA for the CDR3 is TGTGCCAGCAGCCAAGCAGGCTTTCAGGGTGAAGCTTTCTTT.